This TCR beta chain was sequenced in a study of T cell changes during pregnancy in multiple sclerosis. This clone was seen many times. The CDR3 loop spans 15 amino acids. After removal of 4 bases from V and 4 bases from J, the junction contained 8 bases not matched to a gene. Germline-derived CDR1 and CDR2 are LNHDA and SQIVND (reference sequence). Profiled with immunoSEQ multiplex PCR; TCRdb holds only in-frame clones, not every one. The sample holds about 85,000 clones, just over 90% seen once. The sample consisted of peripheral blood, taken in the first trimester of pregnancy. The sequence derives from a female donor with multiple sclerosis, enrolled in a pregnancy study. The chain joins TRBV19 to TRBJ1-1, with 8 bases that match TRBD1. CDR3 sequence reads: CASSTTGVWGTEAFF. CDR3 DNA sequence: TGTGCCAGTAGTACGACAGGGGTCTGGGGCACTGAAGCTTTCTTT.